This is a list of T cell receptor beta chains from one sample in a study of beta chain features in type 1 diabetes. Clones were read by immunoSEQ multiplex PCR, and TCRdb kept only the in-frame ones, dropping some. The sample has a few hundred thousand clones, around 10% seen once. Sample: central memory CD4+ T cells from blood. Every receptor here comes from a young man with type 1 diabetes. CDR3s include the opening cysteine and the closing phenylalanine or tryptophan. A D gene is named only where the DNA matches it firmly. The size of a clone is reported for some rows only, either as once, few or many, or as a class for expanded clones.

v_call	clone_size	d_call	j_call	cdr3_nt	cdr3_aa
TRBV10-3	few	.	TRBJ1-3	TGTGCCATCACGGACAGTCCCGGAAACACCATATATTTT	CAITDSPGNTIYF
TRBV5-1	few	TRBD2	TRBJ2-3	TGCGCCAGCAGCTTGGTTCTAGCGGGAGGTACAGATACGCAGTATTTT	CASSLVLAGGTDTQYF
TRBV9	few	TRBD2	TRBJ2-7	TGTGCCAGCAGCGTAGGAACGGGGAGCGGGAGAGGCCACGAGCAGTACTTC	CASSVGTGSGRGHEQYF
TRBV11-2	.	.	TRBJ1-2	TGTGCCAGCAGCTTAGGTTCATATGGCTACACCTTC	CASSLGSYGYTF
TRBV10-3	many	.	TRBJ2-3	TGTGCCATCAGTGGCGCAGGGGGGGTAGATACGCAGTATTTT	CAISGAGGVDTQYF
TRBV7-2	.	.	TRBJ1-2	TGTGCCAGCAGCTTAATACGTGAGAGGCCAAATGGCTACACCTTC	CASSLIRERPNGYTF
TRBV29-1	.	TRBD1	TRBJ2-1	TGCAGCGTAGACACAGGGGGCGCGGGTGAGCAGTTCTTC	CSVDTGGAGEQFF
TRBV29-1	.	.	TRBJ1-2	TGCAGCGTCAGAGGGGGGGACTATGGCTACACCTTC	CSVRGGDYGYTF
TRBV2	few	.	TRBJ1-4	TGTGCCAGCACACCCGGGAGGGGCAGGGGCCGGGAAAAACTGTTTTTT	CASTPGRGRGREKLFF
TRBV14	.	.	TRBJ2-7	TGTGTCAGCAGCACACTGGGGACCTACGAGCAGTACTTC	CVSSTLGTYEQYF
TRBV5-1	many	.	TRBJ1-3	TGCGCCAGCAGCCCTCTTAACTTGGGATCTGGAAACACCATATATTTT	CASSPLNLGSGNTIYF
TRBV2	few	.	TRBJ2-3	TGTGCCAGCAGAGAACGCACAGATACGCAGTATTTT	CASRERTDTQYF
TRBV28	many	TRBD1	TRBJ2-6	TGTGCCAGCTGCCGGGACAGAACGTCTGGGGCCAACGTCCTGACTTTC	CASCRDRTSGANVLTF
TRBV2	.	.	TRBJ2-2	TGTGCCAGCACCCCCATGGGGGGTAGTACCGGGGAGCTGTTTTTT	CASTPMGGSTGELFF
TRBV15	.	.	TRBJ2-1	TGTGCCACCAGCAGAGTCGCGACGATGGCTGAGCAGTTCTTC	CATSRVATMAEQFF
TRBV6-1	.	.	TRBJ1-4	TGTGCCAGCAGTGAATATGGTCCGGTAGGAATCAATGAAAAACTGTTTTTT	CASSEYGPVGINEKLFF
TRBV28	medium-sized	.	TRBJ2-1	TGTGCCAGCAGTTCCGGAGCCTACAATGAGCAGTTCTTC	CASSSGAYNEQFF
TRBV7-2	many	.	TRBJ1-1	TGTGCCAGCAGCTTAGAAGAGGGGTCTGAAGCTTTCTTT	CASSLEEGSEAFF
TRBV9	.	TRBD1	TRBJ2-1	TGTGCCAGCAGCGCCGGGGACAGGGTTGTTTTGGAGCAGTTCTTC	CASSAGDRVVLEQFF
TRBV9	few	.	TRBJ2-3	TGTGCCAGCAGCGTAAGCGGGGATACGCAGTATTTT	CASSVSGDTQYF
TRBV7-9	few	.	TRBJ2-1	TGTGCCAGCAGCTTAATGGCCGGAGCGAATGAGCAGTTCTTC	CASSLMAGANEQFF
TRBV5-4	.	.	TRBJ1-4	TGTGCCAGCAGCTACCAATCGGGCTCAACTAATGAAAAACTGTTTTTT	CASSYQSGSTNEKLFF
TRBV7-2	few	TRBD2	TRBJ2-1	TGTGCCAGCAGCTCCCTTAGCGGGAGAGGGTACAATGAGCAGTTCTTC	CASSSLSGRGYNEQFF
TRBV5-4	few	TRBD2	TRBJ2-3	TGTGCCAGCAGCCCCAGGAGAGCGGGATCTAGCACAGATACGCAGTATTTT	CASSPRRAGSSTDTQYF
TRBV5-1	.	TRBD1	TRBJ1-1	TGCGCCAGCAGCCTCCGGGCGGGACAGGTTAGCACTGAAGCTTTCTTT	CASSLRAGQVSTEAFF
TRBV5-1	few	.	TRBJ2-2	TGCGCCAGCAGCCAGGACAGTGCGAACACCGGGGAGCTGTTTTTT	CASSQDSANTGELFF
TRBV28	.	.	TRBJ2-6	TGTGCCAGCAGTTCTTCCGGGAGTGCGGCTGGGGCCAACGTCCTGACTTTC	CASSSSGSAAGANVLTF
TRBV5-4	.	TRBD2	TRBJ2-7	TGTGCCAGCAGCTCGGCTAGAGCGGGGCAACCCTACGAGCAGTACTTC	CASSSARAGQPYEQYF
TRBV9	.	.	TRBJ1-4	TGTGCCAGCGGCGTCGACAGGAGGGGAGGAAAACTGTTTTTT	CASGVDRRGGKLFF
TRBV28	.	TRBD1	TRBJ2-7	TGTGCCAGCACAGACAGGGGGCTGTACGAGCAGTACTTC	CASTDRGLYEQYF
TRBV14	many	.	TRBJ2-7	TGTGCCAGCAGCCAGAAGTTACTGAAGCCGGGACACACCGCCTACGAGCAGTACTTC	CASSQKLLKPGHTAYEQYF
TRBV28	.	TRBD2	TRBJ2-1	TGTGCCAGCAGGCTACGACTAGCGGGAGAATACAATGAGCAGTTCTTC	CASRLRLAGEYNEQFF
TRBV28	few	.	TRBJ1-2	TGTGCCAGCAGTTTAGGTGGGACGGTCTATGGCTACACCTTC	CASSLGGTVYGYTF
TRBV11-3	.	.	TRBJ2-1	TGTGCCAGCAGCTCCCGCTTGATTCCCAACAATGAGCAGTTCTTC	CASSSRLIPNNEQFF
TRBV7-9	.	TRBD2	TRBJ2-1	TGTGCCAGCAGCTTAGGGGGCGGGAGGTCCTACAATGAGCAGTTCTTC	CASSLGGGRSYNEQFF
TRBV5-6	few	TRBD2	TRBJ2-7	TGTGCCAGCAGCCCGACCCTCGGGGGGTCGGCCTACGAGCAGTACTTC	CASSPTLGGSAYEQYF
TRBV6-6	.	.	TRBJ1-2	TGTGCCGGAAGCACAGCAAACTATGGCTACACCTTC	CAGSTANYGYTF
TRBV28	.	.	TRBJ2-7	TGTGCCAGCAGTTTAGGGGGCAGCTCCTACGAGCAGTACTTC	CASSLGGSSYEQYF
TRBV6-1	.	.	TRBJ1-3	TGTGCCAGCAGTGAATTATGGACCTCCTCTGGAAACACCATATATTTT	CASSELWTSSGNTIYF
TRBV5-6	.	.	TRBJ1-2	TGTGCCAGCAGCGCCGGTTCACGAGACTATGGCTACACCTTC	CASSAGSRDYGYTF
TRBV18	.	.	TRBJ2-2	TGTGCCAGCTCACCCCGGCCGACCGGGGAGCTGTTTTTT	CASSPRPTGELFF
TRBV10-3	.	TRBD1	TRBJ1-2	TGTGCCATCAGTTCTGACAGGGGGCGCAGAAACTATGGCTACACCTTC	CAISSDRGRRNYGYTF
TRBV2	few	.	TRBJ2-1	TGTGCCAGCAGTGAAAAACTTATTATGCAGTTCTTC	CASSEKLIMQFF
TRBV18	few	.	TRBJ1-1	TGTGCCAGCTCCCCTGGGCAAGGCGGATCCATGAACACTGAAGCTTTCTTT	CASSPGQGGSMNTEAFF
TRBV29-1	.	.	TRBJ1-2	TGTCAGACAGACTCACCGTATGGCTACACCTTC	CQTDSPYGYTF
TRBV7-2	many	.	TRBJ2-3	TGTGCCAGCAGCCCAGGGGGCACAGATACGCAGTATTTT	CASSPGGTDTQYF
TRBV10-3	many	.	TRBJ1-5	TGTGCCATCAGTGATTATAGCAATCAGCCCCAGCATTTT	CAISDYSNQPQHF
TRBV5-1	few	.	TRBJ2-1	TGCGCCAGCAGCTTCCTACCCCACAATGAGCAGTTCTTC	CASSFLPHNEQFF
TRBV27	few	.	TRBJ2-1	TGTGCCAGCAGTTCCAGAATAAGGGGGAGTGAGCAGTTCTTC	CASSSRIRGSEQFF
TRBV7-2	few	TRBD1	TRBJ2-2	TGTGCCAGCAGCTTTCGACAGGGGCGCGGAGCCGGGGAGCTGTTTTTT	CASSFRQGRGAGELFF
TRBV19	many	.	TRBJ2-6	TGTGCCAGTAGGGGGTCTGGGGCCAACGTCCTGACTTTC	CASRGSGANVLTF
TRBV5-6	.	.	TRBJ1-3	TGTGCCAGCAGCTACCAGGGTTTACCTGGAAACACCATATATTTT	CASSYQGLPGNTIYF
TRBV5-4	few	.	TRBJ2-6	TGTGCCAGCAGCCAAGCACAGTTCCGCGGAGTGGGGGCCAACGTCCTGACTTTC	CASSQAQFRGVGANVLTF